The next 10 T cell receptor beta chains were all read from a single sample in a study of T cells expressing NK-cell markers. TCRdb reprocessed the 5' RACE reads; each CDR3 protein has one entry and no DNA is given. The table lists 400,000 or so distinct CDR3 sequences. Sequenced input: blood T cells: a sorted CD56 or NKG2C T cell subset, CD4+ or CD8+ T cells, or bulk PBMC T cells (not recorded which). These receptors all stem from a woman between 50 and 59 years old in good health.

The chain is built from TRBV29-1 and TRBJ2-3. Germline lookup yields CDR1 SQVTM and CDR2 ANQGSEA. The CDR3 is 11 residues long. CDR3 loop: CSTDITDTQYF.

CDR3 in amino acids: CSVVASGLRNEQFF. The genes are TRBV29-1 and TRBJ2-1; TCRdb returns TRBD2, unconfirmable since there is no DNA. The CDR3 has 14 residues. Germline V gene sequence: CDR1 SQVTM, CDR2 ANQGSEA.

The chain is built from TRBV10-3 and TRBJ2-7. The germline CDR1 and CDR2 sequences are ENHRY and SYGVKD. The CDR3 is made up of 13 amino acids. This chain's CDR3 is CAIRGYDSYEQYF.

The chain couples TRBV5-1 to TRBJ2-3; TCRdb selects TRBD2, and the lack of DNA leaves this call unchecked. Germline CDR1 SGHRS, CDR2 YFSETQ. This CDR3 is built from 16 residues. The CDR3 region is CASSQGRAGSSDTQYF.

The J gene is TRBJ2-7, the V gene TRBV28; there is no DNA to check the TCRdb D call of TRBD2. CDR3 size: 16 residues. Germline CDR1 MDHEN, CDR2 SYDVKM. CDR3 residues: CASSFHLGLLTYEQYF.

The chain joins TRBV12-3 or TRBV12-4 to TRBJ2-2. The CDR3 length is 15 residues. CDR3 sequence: CASSLDLGIPGELFF.

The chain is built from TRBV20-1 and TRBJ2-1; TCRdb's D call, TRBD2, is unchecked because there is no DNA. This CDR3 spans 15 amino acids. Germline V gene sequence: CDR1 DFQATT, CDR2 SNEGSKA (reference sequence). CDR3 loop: CSASPGTSGREGEFF.

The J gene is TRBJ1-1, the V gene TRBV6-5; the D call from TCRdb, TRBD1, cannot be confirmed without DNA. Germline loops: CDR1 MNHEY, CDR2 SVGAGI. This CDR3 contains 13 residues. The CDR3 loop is CASRTGANTEAFF.

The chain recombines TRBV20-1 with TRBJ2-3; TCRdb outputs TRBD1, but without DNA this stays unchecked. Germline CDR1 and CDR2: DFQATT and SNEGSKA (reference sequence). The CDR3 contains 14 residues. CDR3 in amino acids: CSASPGLDTDTQYF.

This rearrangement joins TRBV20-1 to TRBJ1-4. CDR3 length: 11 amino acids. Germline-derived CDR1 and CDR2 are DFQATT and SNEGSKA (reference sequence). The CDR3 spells CSAYKGEKLFF.